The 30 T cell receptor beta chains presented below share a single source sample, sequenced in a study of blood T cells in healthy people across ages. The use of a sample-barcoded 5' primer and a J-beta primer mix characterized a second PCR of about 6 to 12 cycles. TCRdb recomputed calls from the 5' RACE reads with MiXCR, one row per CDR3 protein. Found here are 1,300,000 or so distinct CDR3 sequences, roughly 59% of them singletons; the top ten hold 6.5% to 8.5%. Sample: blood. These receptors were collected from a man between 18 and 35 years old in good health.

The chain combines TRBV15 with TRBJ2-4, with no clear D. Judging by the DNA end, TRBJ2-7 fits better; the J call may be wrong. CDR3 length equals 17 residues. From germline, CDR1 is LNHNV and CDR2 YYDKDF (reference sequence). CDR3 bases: TGTGCCACCAGCAGAGATCCGGGTTTTAAGTATTCTCACGAGCAGTACTTC. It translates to CATSRDPGFKYSHEQYF.

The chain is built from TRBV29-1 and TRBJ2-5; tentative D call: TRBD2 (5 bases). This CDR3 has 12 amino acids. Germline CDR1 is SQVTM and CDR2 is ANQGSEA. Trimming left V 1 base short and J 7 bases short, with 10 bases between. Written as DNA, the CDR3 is TGCAGCGTTGAAGTCGGTGGAGGGACCCAGTACTTC. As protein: CSVEVGGGTQYF.

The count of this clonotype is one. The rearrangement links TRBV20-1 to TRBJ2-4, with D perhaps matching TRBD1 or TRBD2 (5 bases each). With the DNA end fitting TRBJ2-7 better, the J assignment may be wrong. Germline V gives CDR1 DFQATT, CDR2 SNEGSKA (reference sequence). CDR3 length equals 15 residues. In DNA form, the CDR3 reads TGCAGTGCTAGAGATCGGGACGGGCTTAACTACGAGCAGTACTTC. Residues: CSARDRDGLNYEQYF.

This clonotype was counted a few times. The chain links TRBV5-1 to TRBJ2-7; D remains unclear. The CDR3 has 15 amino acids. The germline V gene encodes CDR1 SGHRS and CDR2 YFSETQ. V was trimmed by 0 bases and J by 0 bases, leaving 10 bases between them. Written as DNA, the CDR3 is TGCGCCAGCAGCTTGGTTCCGGGTAGCTCCTACGAGCAGTACTTC. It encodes CASSLVPGSSYEQYF.

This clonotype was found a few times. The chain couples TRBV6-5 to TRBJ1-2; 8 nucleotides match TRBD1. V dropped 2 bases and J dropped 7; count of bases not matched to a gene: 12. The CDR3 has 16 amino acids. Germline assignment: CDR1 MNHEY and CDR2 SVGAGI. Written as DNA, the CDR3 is TGTGCCAGCAGTTACAGCACGACAGGGGATGAACTTGGCTACACCTTC. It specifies CASSYSTTGDELGYTF.

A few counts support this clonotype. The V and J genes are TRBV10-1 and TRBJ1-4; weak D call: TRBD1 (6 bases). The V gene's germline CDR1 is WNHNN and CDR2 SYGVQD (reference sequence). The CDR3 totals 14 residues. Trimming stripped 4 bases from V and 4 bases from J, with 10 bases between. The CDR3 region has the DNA TGCGCCAGCAGTGGGACAGCAGTTAATGAAAAACTGTTTTTT. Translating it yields CASSGTAVNEKLFF.

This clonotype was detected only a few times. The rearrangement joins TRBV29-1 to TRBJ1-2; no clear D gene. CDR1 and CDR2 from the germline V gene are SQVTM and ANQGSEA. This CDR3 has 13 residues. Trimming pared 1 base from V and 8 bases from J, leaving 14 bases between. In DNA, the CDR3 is TGCAGCGTTGAAGCATCCCTCGGTTGGGGCTACACCTTC. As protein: CSVEASLGWGYTF.

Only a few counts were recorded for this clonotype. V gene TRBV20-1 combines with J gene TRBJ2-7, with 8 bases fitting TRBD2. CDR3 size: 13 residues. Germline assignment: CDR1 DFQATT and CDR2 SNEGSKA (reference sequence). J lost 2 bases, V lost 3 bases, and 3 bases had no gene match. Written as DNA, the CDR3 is TGCAGTGCTAGCGGGGGGGCCGCCTACGAGCAGTACTTC. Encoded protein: CSASGGAAYEQYF.

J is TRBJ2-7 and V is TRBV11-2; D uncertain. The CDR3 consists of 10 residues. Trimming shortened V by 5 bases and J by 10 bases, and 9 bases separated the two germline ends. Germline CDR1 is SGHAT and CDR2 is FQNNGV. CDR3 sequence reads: CASSDPEQYF. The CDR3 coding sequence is TGTGCCAGCAGCGACCCCGAACAGTACTTC.

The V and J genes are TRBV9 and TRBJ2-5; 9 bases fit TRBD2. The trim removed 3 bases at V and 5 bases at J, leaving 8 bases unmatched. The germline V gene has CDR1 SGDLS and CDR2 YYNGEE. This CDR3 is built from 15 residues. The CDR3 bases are TGTGCCAGCAGCGCCGACCCGGGACTAGCTGAGACCCAGTACTTC. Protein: CASSADPGLAETQYF.

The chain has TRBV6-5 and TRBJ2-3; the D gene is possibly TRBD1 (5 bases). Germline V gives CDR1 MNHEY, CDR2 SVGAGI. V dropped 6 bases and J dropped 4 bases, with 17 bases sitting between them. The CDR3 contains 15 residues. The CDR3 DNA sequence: TGTGCCAGCAGCCCAGACAGCTCTAGGTCAGATACGCAGTATTTT. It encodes CASSPDSSRSDTQYF.

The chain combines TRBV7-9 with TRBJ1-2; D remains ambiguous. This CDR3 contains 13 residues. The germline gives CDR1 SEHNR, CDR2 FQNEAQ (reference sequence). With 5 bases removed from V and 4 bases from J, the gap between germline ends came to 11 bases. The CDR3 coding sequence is TGTGCCAGCAGCGCGCGTTGGGCCTATGGCTACACCTTC. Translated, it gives CASSARWAYGYTF.

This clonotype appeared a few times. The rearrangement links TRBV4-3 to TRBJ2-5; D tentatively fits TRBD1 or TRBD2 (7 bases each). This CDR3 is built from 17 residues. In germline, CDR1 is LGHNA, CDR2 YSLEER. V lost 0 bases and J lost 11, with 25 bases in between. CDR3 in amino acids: CASSQETGPGFSGEQYF. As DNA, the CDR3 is TGCGCCAGCAGCCAAGAGACAGGGCCGGGGTTCAGCGGGGAGCAGTACTTC.

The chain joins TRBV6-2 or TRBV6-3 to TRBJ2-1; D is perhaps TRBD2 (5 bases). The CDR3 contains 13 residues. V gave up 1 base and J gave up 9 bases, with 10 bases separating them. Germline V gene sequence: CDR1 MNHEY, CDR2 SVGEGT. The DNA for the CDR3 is TGTGCCAGCAGTTACTTGAGGGAAAGTGAGCAGTTCTTC. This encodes CASSYLRESEQFF.

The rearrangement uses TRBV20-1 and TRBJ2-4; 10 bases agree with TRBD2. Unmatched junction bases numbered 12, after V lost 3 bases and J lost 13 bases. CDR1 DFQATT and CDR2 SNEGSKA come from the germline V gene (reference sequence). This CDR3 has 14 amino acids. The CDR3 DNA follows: TGCAGTGCTAGTCCCCTCACTAGCGGGACGGAGCAGTACTTC. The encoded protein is CSASPLTSGTEQYF.

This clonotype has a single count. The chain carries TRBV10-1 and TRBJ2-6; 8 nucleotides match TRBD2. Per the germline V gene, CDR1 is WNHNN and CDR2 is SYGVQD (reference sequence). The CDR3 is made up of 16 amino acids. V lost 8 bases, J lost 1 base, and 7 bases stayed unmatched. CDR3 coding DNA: TGCGCCAGCCCCACCGGGGGGGTTTCTGGGGCCAACGTCCTGACTTTC. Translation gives CASPTGGVSGANVLTF.

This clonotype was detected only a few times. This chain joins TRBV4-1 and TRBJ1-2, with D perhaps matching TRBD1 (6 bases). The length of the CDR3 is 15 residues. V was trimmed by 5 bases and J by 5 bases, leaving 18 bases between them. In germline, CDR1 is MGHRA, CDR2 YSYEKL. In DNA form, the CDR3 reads TGCGCCAGCAGCGAAGGGGCGGGGGCGCGATATGGCTACACCTTC. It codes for CASSEGAGARYGYTF.

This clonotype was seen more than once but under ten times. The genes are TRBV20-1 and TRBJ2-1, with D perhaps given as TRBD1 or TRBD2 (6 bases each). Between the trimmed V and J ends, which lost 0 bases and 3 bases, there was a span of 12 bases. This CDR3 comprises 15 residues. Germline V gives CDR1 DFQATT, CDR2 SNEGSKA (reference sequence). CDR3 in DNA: TGCAGTGCTAGAGATTTGGAGGGGGTCTACAATGAGCAGTTCTTC. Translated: CSARDLEGVYNEQFF.

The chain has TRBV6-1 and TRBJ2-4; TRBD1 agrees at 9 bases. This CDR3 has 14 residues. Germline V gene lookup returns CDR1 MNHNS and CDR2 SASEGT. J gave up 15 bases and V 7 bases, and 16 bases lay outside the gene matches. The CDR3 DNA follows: TGTGCCAGCAACTCCCGGGACAGGGATTCGCCTTGGTACTTC. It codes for CASNSRDRDSPWYF.

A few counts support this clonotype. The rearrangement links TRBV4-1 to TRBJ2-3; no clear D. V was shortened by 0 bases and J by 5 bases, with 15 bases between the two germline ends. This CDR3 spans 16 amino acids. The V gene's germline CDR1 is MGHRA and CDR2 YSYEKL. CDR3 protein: CASSQEMLGFRDTQYF. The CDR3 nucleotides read TGCGCCAGCAGCCAAGAAATGTTAGGTTTCAGAGATACGCAGTATTTT.

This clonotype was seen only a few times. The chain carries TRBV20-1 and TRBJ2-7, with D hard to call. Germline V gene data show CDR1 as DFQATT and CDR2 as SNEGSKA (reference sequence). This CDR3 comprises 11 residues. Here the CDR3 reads CSVPVSYEQYF. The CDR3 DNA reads TGCAGCGTACCTGTAAGCTACGAGCAGTACTTC.

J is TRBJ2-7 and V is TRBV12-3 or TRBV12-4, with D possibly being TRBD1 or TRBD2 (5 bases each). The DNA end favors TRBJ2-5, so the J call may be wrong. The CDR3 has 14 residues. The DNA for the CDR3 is TGTGCCAGCAGTGGGGCCTTCGGGGAAGAGACCCAGTACTTC. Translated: CASSGAFGEETQYF.

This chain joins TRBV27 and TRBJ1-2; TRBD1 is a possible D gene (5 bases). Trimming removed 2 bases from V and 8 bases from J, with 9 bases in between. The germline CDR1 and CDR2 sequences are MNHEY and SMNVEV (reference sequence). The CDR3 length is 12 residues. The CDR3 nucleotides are TGTGCCAGCAGTTTAAAGGGGAACGGCTACACCTTC. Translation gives CASSLKGNGYTF.

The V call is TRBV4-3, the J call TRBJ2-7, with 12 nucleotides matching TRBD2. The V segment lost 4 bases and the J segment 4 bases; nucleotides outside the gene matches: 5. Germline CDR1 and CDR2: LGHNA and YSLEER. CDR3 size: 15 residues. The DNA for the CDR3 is TGCGCCAGCAGCCGAGCTAGCGGGGGGGCTTACGAGCAGTACTTC. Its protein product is CASSRASGGAYEQYF.

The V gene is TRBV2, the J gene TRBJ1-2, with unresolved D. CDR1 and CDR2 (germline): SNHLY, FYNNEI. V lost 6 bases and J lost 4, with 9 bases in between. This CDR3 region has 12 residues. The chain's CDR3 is CASSENSYGYTF. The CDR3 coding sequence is TGTGCCAGCAGCGAAAACAGCTATGGCTACACCTTC.

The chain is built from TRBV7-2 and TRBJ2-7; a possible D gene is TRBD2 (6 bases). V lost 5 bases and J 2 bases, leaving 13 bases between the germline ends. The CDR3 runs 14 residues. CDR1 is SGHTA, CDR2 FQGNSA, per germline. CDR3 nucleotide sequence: TGTGCCAGCAGCGTTCAGCGGGCCGCCTACGAGCAGTACTTC. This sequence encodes CASSVQRAAYEQYF.

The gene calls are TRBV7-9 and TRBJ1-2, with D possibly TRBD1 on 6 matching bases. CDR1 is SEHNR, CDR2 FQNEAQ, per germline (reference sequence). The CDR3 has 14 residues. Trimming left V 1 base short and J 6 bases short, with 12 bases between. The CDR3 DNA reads TGTGCCAGCAGCTTAGATGAGACAGGCAATGGCTACACCTTC. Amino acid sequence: CASSLDETGNGYTF.

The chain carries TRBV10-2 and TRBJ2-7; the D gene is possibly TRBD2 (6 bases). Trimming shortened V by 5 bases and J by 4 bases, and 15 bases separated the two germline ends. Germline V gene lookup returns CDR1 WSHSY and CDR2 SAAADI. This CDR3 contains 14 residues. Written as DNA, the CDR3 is TGCGCCAGCAGTCCGGACTCAGCGGGTTACGAGCAGTACTTC. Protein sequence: CASSPDSAGYEQYF.

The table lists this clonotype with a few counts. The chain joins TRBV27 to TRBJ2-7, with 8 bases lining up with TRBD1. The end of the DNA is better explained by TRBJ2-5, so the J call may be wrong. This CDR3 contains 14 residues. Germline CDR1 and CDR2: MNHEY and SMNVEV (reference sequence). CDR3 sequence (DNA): TGTGCCAGCAGTTTCGACAGGGGAGGAGAGACCCAGTACTTC. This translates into CASSFDRGGETQYF.

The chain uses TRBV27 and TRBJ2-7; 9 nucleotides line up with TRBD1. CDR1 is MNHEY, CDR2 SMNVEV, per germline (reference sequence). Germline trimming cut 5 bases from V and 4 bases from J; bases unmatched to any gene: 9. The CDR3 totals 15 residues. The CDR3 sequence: CASSDTGGGIYEQYF. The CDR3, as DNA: TGTGCCAGCAGTGACACAGGGGGCGGGATATACGAGCAGTACTTC.